Included here is one T cell receptor (beta chain) sequence, with context. Its antigen is not known. The entry originates in a study of shared clonotypes between healthy human individuals. Findings and limits, study-wide: Non-shared clonotypes had lower generation probabilities than those shared by all four donors. The expectation was that sequencing depth would affect clonotype sharing among donors.

The CDR3 totals 15 residues. The V end was cut by 0 bases, the J end by 1 base, with 9 bases between. Germline values: CDR1 LGHNA, CDR2 YNFKEQ. The genomic DNA of each subset was split evenly across several immunoSEQ plates. Method: immunoSEQ multiplex PCR; TCRdb's copy keeps in-frame clones and lacks some. The sample includes fewer than 3 million clones, just under 95% of them seen just once. The source is a man aged 18 to 29 in good health. Some clones in this sample may be carry-over from other donors' samples. What was sequenced was naive CD4+ T cells from PBMCs. The subset denotes: CD45RA+ positively selected. The chain is built from TRBV4-2 and TRBJ1-1, with D hard to call. CDR3 loop: CASSQESTGNTEAFF. Written as DNA, the CDR3 is TGTGCCAGCAGCCAAGAATCGACGGGGAACACTGAAGCTTTCTTT.